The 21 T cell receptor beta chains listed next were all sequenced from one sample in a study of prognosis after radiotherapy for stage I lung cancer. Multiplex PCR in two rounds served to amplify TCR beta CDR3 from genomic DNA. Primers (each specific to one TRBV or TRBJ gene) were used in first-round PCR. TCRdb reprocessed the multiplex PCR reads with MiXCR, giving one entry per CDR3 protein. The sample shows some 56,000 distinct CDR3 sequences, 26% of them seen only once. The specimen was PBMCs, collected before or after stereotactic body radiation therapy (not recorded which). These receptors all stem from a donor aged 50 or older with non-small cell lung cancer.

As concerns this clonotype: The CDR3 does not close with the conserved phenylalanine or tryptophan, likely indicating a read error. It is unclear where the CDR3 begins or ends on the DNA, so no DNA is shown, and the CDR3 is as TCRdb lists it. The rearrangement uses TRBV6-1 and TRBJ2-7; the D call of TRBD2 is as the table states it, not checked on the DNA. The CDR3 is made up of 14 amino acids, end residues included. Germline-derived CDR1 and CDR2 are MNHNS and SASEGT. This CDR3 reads CASSSSQAGEERYL.

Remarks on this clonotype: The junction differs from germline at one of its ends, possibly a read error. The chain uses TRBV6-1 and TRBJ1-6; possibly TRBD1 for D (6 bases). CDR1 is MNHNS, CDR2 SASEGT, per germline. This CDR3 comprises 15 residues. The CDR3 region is CASSADKGGNSPIHF. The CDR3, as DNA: TGTGCTAGCAGTGCGGACAAGGGGGGGAATTCACCAATCCACTTT.

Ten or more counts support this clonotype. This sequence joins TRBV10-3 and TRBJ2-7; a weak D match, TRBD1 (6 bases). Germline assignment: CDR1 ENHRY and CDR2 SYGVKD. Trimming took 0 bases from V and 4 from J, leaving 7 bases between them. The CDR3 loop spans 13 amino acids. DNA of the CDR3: TGTGCCATCAGTGAGTCTGGACAGTACGAGCAGTACTTC. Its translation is CAISESGQYEQYF.

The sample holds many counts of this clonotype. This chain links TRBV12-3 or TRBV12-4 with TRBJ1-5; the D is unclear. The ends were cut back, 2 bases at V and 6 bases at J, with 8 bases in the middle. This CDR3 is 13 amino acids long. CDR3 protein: CASSLTKGQPQHF. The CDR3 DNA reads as TGTGCCAGCAGTTTAACCAAAGGTCAGCCCCAGCATTTT.

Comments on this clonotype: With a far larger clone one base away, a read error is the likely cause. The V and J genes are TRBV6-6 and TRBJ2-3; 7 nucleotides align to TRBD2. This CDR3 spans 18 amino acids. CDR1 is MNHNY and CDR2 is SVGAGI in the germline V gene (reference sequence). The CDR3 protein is CASSYSRGGTRGTDKQYF. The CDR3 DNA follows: TGTGCCAGCAGTTACTCCCGCGGGGGAACCCGTGGCACAGATAAGCAGTATTTT.

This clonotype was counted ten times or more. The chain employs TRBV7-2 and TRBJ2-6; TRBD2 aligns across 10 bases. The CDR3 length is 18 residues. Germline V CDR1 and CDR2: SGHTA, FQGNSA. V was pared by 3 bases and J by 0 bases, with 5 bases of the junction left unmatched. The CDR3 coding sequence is TGTGCCAGCAGCTTGCGGGTAGCGGGGGGCTCTGGGGCCAACGTCCTGACTTTC. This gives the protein CASSLRVAGGSGANVLTF.

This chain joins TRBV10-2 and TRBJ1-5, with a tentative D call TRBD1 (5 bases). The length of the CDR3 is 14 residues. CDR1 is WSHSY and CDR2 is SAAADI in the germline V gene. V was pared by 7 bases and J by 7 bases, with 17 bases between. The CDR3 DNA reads TGCGCCAGCACCTTGGGGGGGGTGAGACAGCCCCAGCATTTT. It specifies CASTLGGVRQPQHF.

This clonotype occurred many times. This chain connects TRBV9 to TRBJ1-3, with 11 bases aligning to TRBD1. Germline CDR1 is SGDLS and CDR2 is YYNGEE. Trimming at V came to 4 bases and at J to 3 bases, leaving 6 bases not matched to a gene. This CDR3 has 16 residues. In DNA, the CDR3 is TGTGCCAGCAGCTTGGGACAGGGGGACGATGGAAACACCATATATTTT. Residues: CASSLGQGDDGNTIYF.

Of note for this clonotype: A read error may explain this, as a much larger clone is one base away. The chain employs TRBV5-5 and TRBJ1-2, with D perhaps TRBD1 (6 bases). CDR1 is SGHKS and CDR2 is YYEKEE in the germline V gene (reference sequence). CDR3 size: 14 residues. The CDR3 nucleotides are TGTGCCAGCACCCAACACCAGGGGAACTATGGCCACACCTTC. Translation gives CASTQHQGNYGHTF. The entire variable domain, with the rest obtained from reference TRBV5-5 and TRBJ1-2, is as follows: DAGVTQSPTHLIKTRGQQVTLRCSPISGHKSVSWYQQVLGQGPQFIFQYYEKEERGRGNFPDRFSARQFPNYSSELNVNALLLGDSALYLCASTQHQGNYGHTFGSGTRLTVV.

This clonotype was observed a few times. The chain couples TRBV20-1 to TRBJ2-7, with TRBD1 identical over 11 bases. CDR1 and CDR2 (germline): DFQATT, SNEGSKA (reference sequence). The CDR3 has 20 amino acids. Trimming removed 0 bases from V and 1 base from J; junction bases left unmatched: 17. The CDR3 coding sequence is TGCAGTGCTAGAGACTTAACCGGGACAGGGGGTCGGTCGGGGTCCTACGAGCAGTACTTC. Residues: CSARDLTGTGGRSGSYEQYF.

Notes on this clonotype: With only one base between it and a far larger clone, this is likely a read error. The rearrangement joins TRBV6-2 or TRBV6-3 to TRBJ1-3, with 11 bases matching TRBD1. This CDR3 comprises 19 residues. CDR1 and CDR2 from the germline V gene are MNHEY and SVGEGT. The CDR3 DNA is TGTGCCAGCAGCCCAAGGACAGGGGGCCTTGTTAGCTCTGTAAACACCATATATTTT. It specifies CASSPRTGGLVSSVNTIYF.

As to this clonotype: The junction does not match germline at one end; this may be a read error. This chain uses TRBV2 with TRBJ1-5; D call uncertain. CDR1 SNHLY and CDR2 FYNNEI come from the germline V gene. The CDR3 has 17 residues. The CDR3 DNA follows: TGTGCCAGCAGTGACTCGCAGAACACCGTTAGGAGTCAGCCCCAACATTTT. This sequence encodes CASSDSQNTVRSQPQHF.

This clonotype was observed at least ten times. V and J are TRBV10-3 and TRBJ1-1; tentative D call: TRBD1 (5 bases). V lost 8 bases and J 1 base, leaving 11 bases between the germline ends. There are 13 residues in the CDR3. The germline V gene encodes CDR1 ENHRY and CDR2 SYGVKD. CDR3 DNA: TGTGCCATCGCGAGGGGCACGAACACTGAAGCTTTCTTT. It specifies CAIARGTNTEAFF.

The chain's CDR3 is CAWIVWRGLGDEQFF. DNA for the CDR3: TGTGCCTGGATTGTTTGGAGGGGGCTTGGTGATGAGCAGTTCTTC. V is TRBV30 and J is TRBJ2-1; D perhaps matches TRBD1 (7 bases). Germline CDR1 is GTSNPN and CDR2 is SVGIG (reference sequence). Trimming stripped 4 bases from V and 8 bases from J, with 21 bases between. The CDR3 contains 15 residues.

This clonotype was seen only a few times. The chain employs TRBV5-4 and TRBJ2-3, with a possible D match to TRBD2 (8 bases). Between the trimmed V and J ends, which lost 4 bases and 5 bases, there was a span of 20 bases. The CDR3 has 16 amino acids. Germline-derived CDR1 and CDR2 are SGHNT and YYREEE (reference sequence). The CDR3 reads CASSPQGGGGKDTQYF. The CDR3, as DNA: TGTGCCAGCAGCCCCCAGGGGGGCGGGGGGAAAGATACGCAGTATTTT.

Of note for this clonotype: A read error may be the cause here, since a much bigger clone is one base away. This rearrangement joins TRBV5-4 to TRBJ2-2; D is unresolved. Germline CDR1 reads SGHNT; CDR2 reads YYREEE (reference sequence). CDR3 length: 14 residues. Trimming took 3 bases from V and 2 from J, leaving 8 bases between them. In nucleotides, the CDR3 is TGTGCCAGCAGCTCCTTCGAAAACACCGGGGAGCTGTTTTTT. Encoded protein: CASSSFENTGELFF.

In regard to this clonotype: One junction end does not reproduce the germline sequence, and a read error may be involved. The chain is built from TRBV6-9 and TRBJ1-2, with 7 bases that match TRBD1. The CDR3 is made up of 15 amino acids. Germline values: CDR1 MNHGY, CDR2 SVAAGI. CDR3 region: CASSYSGGERRGFTF. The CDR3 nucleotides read TGTGCCAGCAGTTACTCAGGGGGAGAGAGAAGAGGCTTCACCTTC.

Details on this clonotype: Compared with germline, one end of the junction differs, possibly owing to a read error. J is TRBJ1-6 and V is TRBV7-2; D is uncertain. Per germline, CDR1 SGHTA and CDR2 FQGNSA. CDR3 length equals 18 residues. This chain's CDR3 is CASSQSPSNSQINSALRF. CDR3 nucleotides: TGTGCCAGCAGCCAATCCCCCTCCAACAGTCAGATCAATTCGGCCCTCCGCTTT. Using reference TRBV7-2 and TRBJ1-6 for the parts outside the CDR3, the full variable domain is GAGVSQSPSNKVTEKGKDVELRCDPISGHTALYWYRQSLGQGLEFLIYFQGNSAPDKSGLPSDRFSAERTGGSVSTLTIQRTQQEDSAVYLCASSQSPSNSQINSALRFGNGTRLTVT.

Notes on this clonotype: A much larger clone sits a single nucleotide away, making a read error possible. CDR3 nucleotides: TGTGCCAACAGCTTAGAACAGGACACTGAAGCTTTCTTT. Translation gives CANSLEQDTEAFF. The chain combines TRBV7-9 with TRBJ1-1; D possibly corresponds to TRBD1 (5 bases). The CDR3 totals 13 residues. Germline lookup yields CDR1 SEHNR and CDR2 FQNEAQ (reference sequence).

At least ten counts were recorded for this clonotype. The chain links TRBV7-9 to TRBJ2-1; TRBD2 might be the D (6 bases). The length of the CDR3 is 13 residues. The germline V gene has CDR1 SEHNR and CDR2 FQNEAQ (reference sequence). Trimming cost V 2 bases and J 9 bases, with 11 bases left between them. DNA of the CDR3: TGTGCCAGCAGCTTATTGTTGGGGGGTGAGCAGTTCTTC. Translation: CASSLLLGGEQFF.

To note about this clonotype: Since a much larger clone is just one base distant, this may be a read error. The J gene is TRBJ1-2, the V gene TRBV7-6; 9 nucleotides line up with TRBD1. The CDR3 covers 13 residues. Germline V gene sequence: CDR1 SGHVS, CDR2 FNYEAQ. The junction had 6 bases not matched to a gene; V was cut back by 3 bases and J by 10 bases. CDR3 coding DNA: TGTGCCAGCAGCTTGGACAGGACAGGGGTCTACACCTTC. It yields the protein CASSLDRTGVYTF.